This T cell receptor beta chain was sequenced in a study of T cells in localized non-small cell lung cancer. Findings of the study overall: Maximal T cell clonality occurred in uninvolved adjacent lung, with tumor ranking below it. Detection in adjacent lung was observed for a median roughly 57 of the top 100 tumor clones. Only one tumor region went through sequencing, so heterogeneity may still be there.

With respect to this clone: The antigen is undetermined.

Some clones are missing from TCRdb's copy, which holds only in-frame ones; the method was immunoSEQ multiplex PCR. Seen here are under 150,000 clones, 80% to 90% observed once, and the top ten hold approximately 1.5%. Trimming removed 5 bases at V and 0 bases at J, with 11 bases between. The germline V gene has CDR1 LNHDA and CDR2 SQIVND (reference sequence). CDR3 length: 15 residues. Sequenced here: peripheral blood, sampled before any cancer treatment. This TCR came from a female donor older than 55 with stage I lung adenocarcinoma. J is TRBJ2-1 and V is TRBV19; D is unclear. The CDR3 sequence is CASSFEHRSYNEQFF. The CDR3 nucleotides read TGTGCCAGTAGTTTTGAGCATCGCTCCTACAATGAGCAGTTCTTC.